Presented here are 24 T cell receptor beta chains from one specimen sequenced in a study of T cell repertoires in cytomegalovirus infection. TCRdb reprocessed the reads via MiXCR and lists one record per CDR3 protein. The sample contains fewer than 300,000 distinct CDR3 sequences, over 20% of which appear only once. Input material: PBMCs. All receptors derive from a human donor in good health (CMV status not recorded). Some clones in this sample may be carry-over from other donors' samples.

V usage is TRBV19 and J usage is TRBJ2-7; tentatively, D is TRBD2 (6 bases). This CDR3 is 14 amino acids long. The germline gives CDR1 LNHDA, CDR2 SQIVND (reference sequence). V lost 5 bases, J lost 3 bases, and 14 bases lay in between. Written as DNA, the CDR3 is TGTGCCAGTAGTGTGACGGGAGCCAGCTACGAGCAGTACTTC. It is translated as CASSVTGASYEQYF.

The chain links TRBV12-3 or TRBV12-4 to TRBJ2-6, with D perhaps matching TRBD1 or TRBD2 (6 bases each). CDR3 length: 17 amino acids. V was shortened by 0 bases and J by 2 bases, with 11 bases between the two germline ends. CDR3 sequence (DNA): TGTGCCAGCAGTTTAGCGGGGGGCAGGGCTGGGGCCAACGTCCTGACTTTC. This translates into CASSLAGGRAGANVLTF.

This chain links TRBV29-1 with TRBJ2-2, with 9 nucleotides matching TRBD2. Trimming at V came to 3 bases and at J to 6 bases, leaving 11 bases not matched to a gene. This CDR3 is 16 amino acids long. The V gene's germline CDR1 is SQVTM and CDR2 ANQGSEA. The CDR3 spells CSVDPLGGRAPGELFF. The CDR3, as DNA: TGCAGCGTTGATCCACTTGGCGGGAGGGCCCCCGGGGAGCTGTTTTTT.

The chain combines TRBV7-1 with TRBJ1-1; the D gene is possibly TRBD1 (5 bases). Being an ORF, TRBV7-1 has a function that is uncertain. This CDR3 comprises 18 residues. V lost 3 bases and J lost 3, with 23 bases in between. The CDR3 loop reads CASSSAGRWGMGDTEAFF. The CDR3 DNA reads TGTGCCAGCAGCTCCGCCGGGCGCTGGGGGATGGGGGACACTGAAGCTTTCTTT.

The chain is built from TRBV12-3 or TRBV12-4 and TRBJ2-2; 9 nucleotides line up with TRBD1. This CDR3 region has 15 residues. V was clipped by 2 bases and J by 5 bases; unmatched bases: 3. The CDR3 region is CASSLNRGLTGELFF. The CDR3 DNA reads TGTGCCAGCAGTTTAAACAGGGGGCTTACCGGGGAGCTGTTTTTT.

This clonotype was seen a few times. The V call is TRBV15, the J call TRBJ1-6; 8 bases agree with TRBD1. Germline CDR1 is LNHNV and CDR2 is YYDKDF (reference sequence). V lost 4 bases to trimming and J lost 10 bases; unmatched junction nucleotides: 9. There are 15 residues in the CDR3. The CDR3 DNA reads TGTGCCACCAGCAAAAAGACAGGGGATAGATCACCCCTCCACTTT. It codes for CATSKKTGDRSPLHF. The whole variable domain, filled in from reference TRBV15 and TRBJ1-6, reads DAMVIQNPRYQVTQFGKPVTLSCSQTLNHNVMYWYQQKSSQAPKLLFHYYDKDFNNEADTPDNFQSRRPNTSFCFLDIRSPGLGDTAMYLCATSKKTGDRSPLHFGNGTRLTVT.

At least ten counts were recorded for this clonotype. V gene TRBV7-2 combines with J gene TRBJ1-3; D gene ambiguous. Germline V gene sequence: CDR1 SGHTA, CDR2 FQGNSA. This CDR3 is built from 15 residues. The germline V and J ends were trimmed by 4 bases and 0 bases, with 10 bases remaining between them. The CDR3 here is CASSSRPTSGNTIYF. CDR3 bases: TGTGCCAGCAGCTCCCGTCCGACCTCTGGAAACACCATATATTTT.

In its sample, this clonotype was seen once. The genes are TRBV7-2 and TRBJ2-3, with D unclear. V dropped 5 bases and J dropped 0 bases, with 12 bases sitting between them. CDR3 length equals 15 residues. Germline V gene sequence: CDR1 SGHTA, CDR2 FQGNSA. The CDR3 here is CASSPAGRSTDTQYF. CDR3 coding DNA: TGTGCCAGCAGCCCTGCAGGCAGAAGCACAGATACGCAGTATTTT.

This clonotype has at least ten counts. The J gene is TRBJ2-3, the V gene TRBV7-2, with 10 bases matching TRBD1. The V gene's germline CDR1 is SGHTA and CDR2 FQGNSA. The V segment lost 0 bases and the J segment 4 bases; nucleotides outside the gene matches: 7. This CDR3 region has 17 residues. CDR3 bases: TGTGCCAGCAGCTTAGCTGAGACAGGGGGCGGGTCAGATACGCAGTATTTT. It codes for CASSLAETGGGSDTQYF.

This chain uses TRBV27 with TRBJ2-1; 7 nucleotides agree with TRBD2. Germline trimming cut 11 bases from V and 8 bases from J; bases unmatched to any gene: 15. Germline CDR1 reads MNHEY; CDR2 reads SMNVEV (reference sequence). The CDR3 consists of 14 residues. The CDR3 loop is CAAKVGGSRHEQFF. The CDR3 region has the DNA TGTGCCGCAAAGGTGGGGGGGAGTCGGCATGAGCAGTTCTTC.

The V call is TRBV29-1, the J call TRBJ1-4; perhaps TRBD1 as D (5 bases). Germline values: CDR1 SQVTM, CDR2 ANQGSEA. V was trimmed by 7 bases and J by 0 bases, leaving 12 bases between them. The CDR3 sequence is 14 residues long. CDR3 region: CSARDGATNEKLFF. The CDR3 DNA is TGCAGCGCCCGGGACGGCGCAACTAATGAAAAACTGTTTTTT.

The genes are TRBV11-2 and TRBJ2-3; D gene uncertain. Trimming removed 2 bases at V and 2 bases at J, with 11 bases between. This CDR3 is built from 15 residues. Germline lookup yields CDR1 SGHAT and CDR2 FQNNGV. The CDR3 bases are TGTGCCAGCAGCTTAATAGGGTATCTCACAGATACGCAGTATTTT. Its translation: CASSLIGYLTDTQYF. The full variable domain, with the rest looked up from reference TRBV11-2 and TRBJ2-3, is EAGVAQSPRYKIIEKRQSVAFWCNPISGHATLYWYQQILGQGPKLLIQFQNNGVVDDSQLPKDRFSAERLKGVDSTLKIQPAKLEDSAVYLCASSLIGYLTDTQYFGPGTRLTVL.

This clonotype was seen more than once but under ten times. V is TRBV20-1 and J is TRBJ1-1, with a possible D match to TRBD1 (5 bases). Germline CDR1 reads DFQATT; CDR2 reads SNEGSKA (reference sequence). The CDR3 sequence is 12 residues long. V dropped 3 bases and J dropped 4 bases, with 9 bases sitting between them. The DNA of the CDR3 is TGCAGTGCTAGGGACACGCTCACTGAAGCTTTCTTT. This sequence encodes CSARDTLTEAFF.

Many counts were recorded for this clonotype. The V call is TRBV7-6, the J call TRBJ2-2, with 7 nucleotides matching TRBD1. Trimming cost V 5 bases and J 2 bases; bases outside gene matches: 8. This CDR3 spans 16 amino acids. Germline lookup yields CDR1 SGHVS and CDR2 FNYEAQ. Here the CDR3 reads CASSPFAGGNTGELFF. The DNA of the CDR3 is TGTGCCAGCAGCCCCTTTGCAGGGGGAAACACCGGGGAGCTGTTTTTT.

As concerns this clonotype: Being one base from a much bigger clone, this may be a read error. This chain joins TRBV6-8 and TRBJ2-7, with D possibly matching TRBD1 (6 bases). CDR1 and CDR2 (germline): MNHGY, SAAAGT. The CDR3 runs 15 residues. The CDR3 region has the DNA TGTGTCAGCAGTCGGGACATAGGCGGCATCTACGAGCAGTACTTC. It specifies CVSSRDIGGIYEQYF.

Of note for this clonotype: A clone one base away is much larger, so this may be a read error. The CDR3 does not end in the conserved phenylalanine or tryptophan, so this is likely a read error. This chain uses TRBV7-2 with TRBJ2-7, with 10 bases fitting TRBD1. Germline V gives CDR1 SGHTA, CDR2 FQGNSA. The J segment lost 5 bases and the V segment lost 5 bases, leaving 9 bases of the junction unmatched. The length of the CDR3 is 15 residues. CDR3 residues: CASSGSGTGVNEQYL. CDR3 DNA: TGTGCCAGCAGCGGATCGGGGACAGGGGTCAACGAGCAGTACTTA.

This clonotype was recorded a few times. J is TRBJ2-7 and V is TRBV15; TRBD1 aligns across 10 bases. The CDR3 totals 14 residues. V shed 5 bases and J 1 base; nucleotides not matched to a gene: 2. Germline assignment: CDR1 LNHNV and CDR2 YYDKDF (reference sequence). The CDR3 region is CATSRDRGSYEQYF. The DNA of the CDR3 is TGTGCCACCAGCCGGGACAGGGGTTCCTACGAGCAGTACTTC.

A few counts support this clonotype. The chain has TRBV2 and TRBJ2-1, with D unclear. The germline V and J ends were trimmed by 3 bases and 4 bases, with 4 bases remaining between them. CDR1 and CDR2 (germline): SNHLY, FYNNEI. The CDR3 runs 12 residues. CDR3 nucleotides: TGTGCCAGCAGTGAGGGTTACAATGAGCAGTTCTTC. Its protein product is CASSEGYNEQFF.

This clonotype appeared a few times. The chain recombines TRBV27 with TRBJ1-4; TRBD1 matches at 10 bases. CDR1 and CDR2 (germline): MNHEY, SMNVEV (reference sequence). With V trimmed by 4 bases and J by 7 bases, 9 bases remained unmatched. The length of the CDR3 is 16 residues. CDR3 in DNA: TGTGCCAGCAGTTCCGACCCCGGGACAGGGGTTGAAAAACTGTTTTTT. Protein product: CASSSDPGTGVEKLFF.

This clonotype has ten or more counts. The chain is built from TRBV7-2 and TRBJ2-6, with D unresolved. CDR1 SGHTA and CDR2 FQGNSA come from the germline V gene. The CDR3 totals 16 residues. The V end lost 2 bases, the J end lost 0 bases, and 8 bases lay between the germline ends. CDR3 region: CASSLFAISGANVLTF. In nucleotides, the CDR3 is TGTGCCAGCAGCTTATTCGCTATCTCTGGGGCCAACGTCCTGACTTTC.

V usage is TRBV20-1 and J usage is TRBJ2-5; no clear D. The CDR3 runs to 12 residues. V was cut by 6 bases and J by 3 bases, with 11 bases left in between. The germline V gene has CDR1 DFQATT and CDR2 SNEGSKA (reference sequence). The chain's CDR3 is CSARAAEETQYF. CDR3 nucleotides: TGCAGTGCCCGGGCAGCAGAAGAGACCCAGTACTTC.

This clonotype has ten or more counts. This chain uses TRBV7-2 with TRBJ1-5, with TRBD1 as a possible D gene (5 bases). The CDR3 consists of 13 residues. Germline values: CDR1 SGHTA, CDR2 FQGNSA. V lost 3 bases to trimming and J lost 9 bases, with 12 bases between them. Here the CDR3 reads CASSFRRDRPQHF. In DNA, the CDR3 is TGTGCCAGCAGCTTCCGCAGGGACCGGCCCCAGCATTTT.

This clonotype occurred many times. The chain has TRBV7-8 and TRBJ2-5, with 7 bases fitting TRBD2. Germline V gives CDR1 SGHVS, CDR2 FQNEAQ. CDR3 size: 15 residues. V lost 6 bases to trimming and J lost 5 bases; unmatched junction nucleotides: 12. CDR3 nucleotides: TGTGCCAGCAGTCCCGGGACTACTGTCGGGGAGACCCAGTACTTC. Translating it yields CASSPGTTVGETQYF.

The chain is built from TRBV20-1 and TRBJ2-7; D unresolved. The CDR3 contains 15 residues. Trimming pared 2 bases from V and 5 bases from J, leaving 19 bases between. Per the germline V gene, CDR1 is DFQATT and CDR2 is SNEGSKA (reference sequence). CDR3 sequence reads: CSARNPLMGKHEQYF. The CDR3 nucleotides read TGCAGTGCTAGAAACCCCCTGATGGGGAAACACGAGCAGTACTTC.